Below are 19 T cell receptor beta chains sequenced from a single sample in a study. TCRdb analysed the 5' RACE reads with MiXCR anew, one entry per CDR3 protein. The table lists around 9,100 distinct CDR3 sequences, roughly 60% of them singletons. The specimen was tumor-infiltrating memory CD4+ T cells sorted from the breast tumor. Subset of the sample: memory CD4+ T cells, CD4+CD45RO+CD25-. These receptors were obtained from a female donor with breast cancer.

The chain carries TRBV12-3 or TRBV12-4 and TRBJ2-3, with 10 nucleotides matching TRBD2. V lost 4 bases and J lost 5; bases outside the gene matches: 6. The CDR3 spans 15 residues. The CDR3, as DNA: TGTGCCAGCAGTTCCAGCGGGAGGGCGGGAGATACGCAGTATTTT. Residues: CASSSSGRAGDTQYF.

Only a few counts were recorded for this clonotype. V and J are TRBV29-1 and TRBJ2-7; unclear D gene. Between the trimmed V and J ends, which lost 5 bases and 2 bases, there was a span of 13 bases. Germline V gene data show CDR1 as SQVTM and CDR2 as ANQGSEA. The CDR3 contains 13 residues. This CDR3 reads CSVLIERTYEQYF. The CDR3 DNA is TGCAGCGTTCTAATCGAGAGGACCTACGAGCAGTACTTC.

This chain joins TRBV6-6 and TRBJ1-1; weak D call: TRBD1 (5 bases). The V and J ends lost 2 bases and 3 bases respectively, with 7 bases between them. Germline V gives CDR1 MNHNY, CDR2 SVGAGI (reference sequence). CDR3 length: 13 residues. CDR3: CASSYGGDTEAFF. The DNA for the CDR3 is TGTGCCAGCAGTTACGGAGGGGACACTGAAGCTTTCTTT.

The V and J genes are TRBV12-3 or TRBV12-4 and TRBJ1-5; D gene uncertain. This CDR3 has 14 amino acids. Between the trimmed V and J ends, which lost 1 base and 3 bases, there was a span of 7 bases. The CDR3, as DNA: TGTGCCAGCAGTTTAGGACTGATCAATCAGCCCCAGCATTTT. Residues: CASSLGLINQPQHF.

This clonotype was found once. The genes are TRBV20-1 and TRBJ2-1; possible D gene TRBD2, 7 bases. Trimming removed 0 bases from V and 4 bases from J, with 13 bases in between. The CDR3 spans 15 residues. CDR1 and CDR2 from the germline V gene are DFQATT and SNEGSKA (reference sequence). The CDR3 here is CSARDPRGGYNEQFF. In nucleotides, the CDR3 is TGCAGTGCTAGAGATCCGAGGGGGGGATACAATGAGCAGTTCTTC.

This sequence joins TRBV29-1 and TRBJ2-5; no definite D call. CDR3 length equals 11 residues. Trimming stripped 5 bases from V and 5 bases from J, with 9 bases between. Germline V gene lookup returns CDR1 SQVTM and CDR2 ANQGSEA. The CDR3: CSVMVRETQYF. For the CDR3, the DNA is TGCAGCGTTATGGTGAGGGAGACCCAGTACTTC.

The chain's CDR3 is CASRGGRTYNEQFF. In DNA form, the CDR3 reads TGTGCCAGCCGGGGGGGGCGCACCTACAATGAGCAGTTCTTC. The J gene is TRBJ2-1, the V gene TRBV6-2 or TRBV6-3; TRBD2 aligns across 8 bases. With V trimmed by 8 bases and J by 2 bases, 5 bases remained unmatched. This CDR3 has 14 amino acids. CDR1 and CDR2 (germline): MNHEY, SVGEGT.

This clonotype appeared a few times. The chain couples TRBV4-3 to TRBJ2-7; possibly TRBD1 for D (6 bases). The germline V and J ends were trimmed by 0 bases and 2 bases, with 11 bases remaining between them. Germline V gene data show CDR1 as LGHNA and CDR2 as YSLEER. The CDR3 runs to 15 residues. The CDR3 sequence: CASSQEGTNTYEQYV. CDR3 nucleotides: TGCGCCAGCAGCCAAGAAGGGACAAATACCTACGAGCAGTACGTC.

The genes are TRBV6-1 and TRBJ1-5; 7 positions match TRBD1. Unmatched junction bases numbered 10, after V lost 7 bases and J lost 7 bases. The germline CDR1 and CDR2 sequences are MNHNS and SASEGT. There are 14 residues in the CDR3. The CDR3 spells CASTNRGSWQPQHF. The CDR3 nucleotides read TGTGCCAGCACCAACAGGGGTAGTTGGCAGCCCCAGCATTTT.

The chain couples TRBV5-4 to TRBJ2-3, with 10 bases lining up with TRBD2. Germline assignment: CDR1 SGHNT and CDR2 YYREEE (reference sequence). The trim removed 4 bases at V and 4 bases at J, leaving 6 bases unmatched. The CDR3 runs to 15 residues. The DNA of the CDR3 is TGTGCCAGCAGCAGAGCGGGGGGGCCTTCAGATACGCAGTATTTT. This encodes CASSRAGGPSDTQYF.

The V gene is TRBV18, the J gene TRBJ2-1; no firm D call. The CDR3 covers 13 residues. The germline V and J ends were trimmed by 4 bases and 5 bases, with 9 bases remaining between them. Germline V gene data show CDR1 as KGHSH and CDR2 as LQKENI. The CDR3 sequence: CASSRAGDNEQFF. CDR3 coding DNA: TGTGCCAGCTCACGCGCTGGGGACAATGAGCAGTTCTTC.

The CDR3 region has the DNA TGCAGCGTACCGGGACCGATCACAGATACGCAGTATTTT. It codes for CSVPGPITDTQYF. The J gene is TRBJ2-3, the V gene TRBV29-1, with D perhaps matching TRBD1 or TRBD2 (5 bases each). The germline V gene encodes CDR1 SQVTM and CDR2 ANQGSEA. There are 13 residues in the CDR3. V was trimmed by 6 bases and J by 2 bases, leaving 12 bases between them.

The rearrangement joins TRBV4-2 to TRBJ1-3; unclear D gene. This CDR3 contains 13 residues. In germline, CDR1 is LGHNA, CDR2 YNFKEQ. V was trimmed by 0 bases and J by 8 bases, leaving 8 bases between them. The CDR3 loop is CASSQDTEDTIYF. The DNA for the CDR3 is TGTGCCAGCAGCCAAGATACCGAGGACACCATATATTTT.

This clonotype was seen more than once but under ten times. Its ends do not fully match the called genes, so a read error is possible. The gene calls are TRBV29-1 and TRBJ2-3; 8 bases map to TRBD1. Germline assignment: CDR1 SQVTM and CDR2 ANQGSEA. The CDR3 spans 14 residues. CDR3 DNA: TGCAGCTCGGCCGGACAGGGTCACACAGACACGCAGTATTTT. It encodes CSSAGQGHTDTQYF.

This rearrangement joins TRBV15 to TRBJ2-2, with D possibly TRBD2 on 6 matching bases. Germline V gene lookup returns CDR1 LNHNV and CDR2 YYDKDF (reference sequence). CDR3 length: 15 amino acids. The V end lost 0 bases, the J end lost 3 bases, and 8 bases lay between the germline ends. DNA for the CDR3: TGTGCCACCAGCAGAGACGGGAGCTACACCGGGGAGCTGTTTTTT. Its protein is CATSRDGSYTGELFF.

The genes are TRBV20-1 and TRBJ1-1, with 8 bases aligning to TRBD1. CDR3 length equals 14 residues. The ends lost 6 bases at V and 5 bases at J; junction bases unmatched: 11. Germline V gives CDR1 DFQATT, CDR2 SNEGSKA (reference sequence). CDR3 nucleotide sequence: TGCAGTGCATGGAGCAGGGGGCTAGGAACTGAAGCTTTCTTT. Translated, it gives CSAWSRGLGTEAFF.

The genes are TRBV4-1 and TRBJ2-7, with D possibly being TRBD2 (5 bases). The V gene's germline CDR1 is MGHRA and CDR2 YSYEKL. Trimming pared 1 base from V and 7 bases from J, leaving 20 bases between. CDR3 length equals 16 residues. The CDR3 here is CASSQGWRTLSGEQYF. CDR3 coding DNA: TGCGCCAGCAGCCAAGGCTGGCGGACCTTGAGCGGTGAGCAGTACTTC.

Only one count was recorded for this clonotype. The gene calls are TRBV12-3 or TRBV12-4 and TRBJ2-7; 8 nucleotides align to TRBD1. The CDR3 is 12 amino acids. J gave up 6 bases and V 7 bases, and 5 bases lay outside the gene matches. CDR3 nucleotide sequence: TGTGCCAGCACCGCGGACAGGGTCGAGCAGTACTTC. It translates to CASTADRVEQYF.

This chain connects TRBV30 to TRBJ2-7, with D uncertain. V was clipped by 2 bases and J by 5 bases, with 13 bases between them. Germline V gene lookup returns CDR1 GTSNPN and CDR2 SVGIG (reference sequence). The CDR3 extends over 13 amino acids. DNA of the CDR3: TGTGCCTGGAGTCTTTCCCCTGTCGACGAGCAGTACTTC. Protein: CAWSLSPVDEQYF.